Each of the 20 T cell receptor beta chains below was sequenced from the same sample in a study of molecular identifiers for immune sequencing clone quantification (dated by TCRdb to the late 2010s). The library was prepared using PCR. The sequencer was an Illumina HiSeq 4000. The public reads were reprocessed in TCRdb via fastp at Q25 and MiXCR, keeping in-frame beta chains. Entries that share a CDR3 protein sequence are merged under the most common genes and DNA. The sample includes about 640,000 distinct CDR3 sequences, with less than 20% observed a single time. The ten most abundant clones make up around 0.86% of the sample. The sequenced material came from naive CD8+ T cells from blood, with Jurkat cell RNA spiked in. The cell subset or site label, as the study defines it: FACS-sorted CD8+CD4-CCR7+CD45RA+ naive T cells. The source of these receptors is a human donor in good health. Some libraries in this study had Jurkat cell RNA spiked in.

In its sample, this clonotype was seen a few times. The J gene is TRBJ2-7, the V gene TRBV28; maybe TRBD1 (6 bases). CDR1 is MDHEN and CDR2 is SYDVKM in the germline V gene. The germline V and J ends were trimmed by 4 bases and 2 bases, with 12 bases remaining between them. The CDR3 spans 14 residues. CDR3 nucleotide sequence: TGTGCCAGCAGTTCCCTTAGGGACACCTACGAGCAGTACTTC. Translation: CASSSLRDTYEQYF.

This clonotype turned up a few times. The CDR3 is CASREGTGENNQPQHF. In DNA, the CDR3 is TGTGCCAGCAGGGAGGGGACAGGGGAGAATAATCAGCCCCAGCATTTT. The chain joins TRBV6-1 to TRBJ1-5; 10 bases line up with TRBD1. Germline V gene data show CDR1 as MNHNS and CDR2 as SASEGT. V trimming: 6 bases; J trimming: 4 bases; junction bases outside the gene matches: 9. The CDR3 loop spans 16 amino acids.

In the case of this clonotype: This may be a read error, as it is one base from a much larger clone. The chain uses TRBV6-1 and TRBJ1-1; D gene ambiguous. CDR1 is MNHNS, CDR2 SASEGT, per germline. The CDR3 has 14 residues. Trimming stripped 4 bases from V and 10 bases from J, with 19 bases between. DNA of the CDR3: TGTGCCAGCAGTGCGAAAAGAGAAACCTTCGGAGCTTTCTTT. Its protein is CASSAKRETFGAFF.

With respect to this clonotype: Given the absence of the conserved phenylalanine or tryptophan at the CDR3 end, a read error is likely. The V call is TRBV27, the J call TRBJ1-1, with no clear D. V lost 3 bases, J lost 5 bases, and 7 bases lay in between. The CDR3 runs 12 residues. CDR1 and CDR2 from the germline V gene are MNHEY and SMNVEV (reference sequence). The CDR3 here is CASSLVGTEAFL. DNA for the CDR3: TGTGCCAGCAGTTTGGTTGGGACTGAAGCTTTCCTT.

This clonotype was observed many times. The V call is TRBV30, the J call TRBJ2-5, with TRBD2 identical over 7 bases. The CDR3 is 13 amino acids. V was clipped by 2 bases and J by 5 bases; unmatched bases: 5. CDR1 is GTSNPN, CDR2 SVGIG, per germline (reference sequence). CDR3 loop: CAWSLWGGETQYF. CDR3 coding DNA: TGTGCCTGGAGTTTATGGGGGGGGGAGACCCAGTACTTC.

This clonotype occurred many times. CDR3 in amino acids: CASSEVLGPTGDEQFF. The CDR3 DNA follows: TGTGCCAGCAGTGAAGTGTTGGGCCCCACCGGGGATGAGCAGTTCTTC. This chain connects TRBV2 to TRBJ2-1, with D tentatively TRBD2 (5 bases). The CDR3 extends over 16 amino acids. In germline, CDR1 is SNHLY, CDR2 FYNNEI. V lost 1 base and J 8 bases, leaving 18 bases between the germline ends.

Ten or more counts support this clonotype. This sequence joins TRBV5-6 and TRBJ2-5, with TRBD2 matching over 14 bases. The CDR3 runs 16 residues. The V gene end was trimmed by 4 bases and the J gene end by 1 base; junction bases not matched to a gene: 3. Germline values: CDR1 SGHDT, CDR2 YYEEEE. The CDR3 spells CASSRGTSGSQETQYF. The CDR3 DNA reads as TGTGCCAGCAGCCGCGGGACTAGCGGGAGCCAAGAGACCCAGTACTTC.

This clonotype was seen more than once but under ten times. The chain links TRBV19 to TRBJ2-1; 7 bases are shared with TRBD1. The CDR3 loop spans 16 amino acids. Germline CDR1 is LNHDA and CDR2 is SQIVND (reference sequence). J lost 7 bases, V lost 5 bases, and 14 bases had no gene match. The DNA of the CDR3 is TGTGCCAGTAGTCCGGGGACAGTTCTCTTTGTGAATGAGCAGTTCTTC. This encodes CASSPGTVLFVNEQFF.

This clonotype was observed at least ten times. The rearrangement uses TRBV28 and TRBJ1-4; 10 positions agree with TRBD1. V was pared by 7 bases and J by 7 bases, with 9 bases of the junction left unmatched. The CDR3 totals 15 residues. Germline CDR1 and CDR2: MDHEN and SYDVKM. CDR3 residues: CASTLGGTGVEKLFF. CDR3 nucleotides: TGTGCCAGCACCCTAGGTGGGACAGGGGTTGAAAAACTGTTTTTT.

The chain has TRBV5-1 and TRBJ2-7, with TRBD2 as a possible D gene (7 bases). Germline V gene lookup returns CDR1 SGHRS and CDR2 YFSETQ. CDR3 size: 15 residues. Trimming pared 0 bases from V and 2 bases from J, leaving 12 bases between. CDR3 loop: CASSLGWGGPYEQYF. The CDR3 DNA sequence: TGCGCCAGCAGCTTGGGGTGGGGGGGGCCCTACGAGCAGTACTTC. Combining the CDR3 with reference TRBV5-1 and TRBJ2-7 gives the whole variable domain KAGVTQTPRYLIKTRGQQVTLSCSPISGHRSVSWYQQTPGQGLQFLFEYFSETQRNKGNFPGRFSGRQFSNSRSEMNVSTLELGDSALYLCASSLGWGGPYEQYFGPGTRLTVT.

CDR3 in DNA: TGTGCCAGCAGCGTACTGGGAGGGCCATCCTACAATGAGCAGTTCTTC. This gives the protein CASSVLGGPSYNEQFF. V gene TRBV9 combines with J gene TRBJ2-1; 7 bases line up with TRBD2. Trimming removed 1 base from V and 1 base from J; junction bases left unmatched: 5. CDR1 SGDLS and CDR2 YYNGEE come from the germline V gene. The CDR3 is made up of 16 amino acids.

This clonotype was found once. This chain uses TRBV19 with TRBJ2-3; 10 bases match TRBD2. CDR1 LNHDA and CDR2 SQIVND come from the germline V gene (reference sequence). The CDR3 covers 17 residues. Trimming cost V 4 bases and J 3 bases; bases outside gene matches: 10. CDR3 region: CASSRTILAGETDTQYF. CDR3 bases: TGTGCCAGTAGTAGGACCATCCTAGCGGGGGAAACAGATACGCAGTATTTT.

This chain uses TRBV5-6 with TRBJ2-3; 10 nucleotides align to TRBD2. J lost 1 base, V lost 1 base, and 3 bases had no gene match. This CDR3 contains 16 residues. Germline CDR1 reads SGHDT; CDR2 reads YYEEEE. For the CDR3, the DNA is TGTGCCAGCAGCTTGACTAGCGGGAAAGGCACAGATACGCAGTATTTT. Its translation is CASSLTSGKGTDTQYF. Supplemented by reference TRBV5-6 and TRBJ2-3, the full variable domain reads DAGVTQSPTHLIKTRGQQVTLRCSPKSGHDTVSWYQQALGQGPQFIFQYYEEEERQRGNFPDRFSGHQFPNYSSELNVNALLLGDSALYLCASSLTSGKGTDTQYFGPGTRLTVL.

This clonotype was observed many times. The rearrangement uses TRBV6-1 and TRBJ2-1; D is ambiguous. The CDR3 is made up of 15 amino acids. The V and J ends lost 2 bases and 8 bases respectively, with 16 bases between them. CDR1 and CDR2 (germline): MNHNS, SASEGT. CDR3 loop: CASSETTSVGDEQFF. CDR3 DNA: TGTGCCAGCAGTGAAACTACATCCGTGGGCGATGAGCAGTTCTTC.

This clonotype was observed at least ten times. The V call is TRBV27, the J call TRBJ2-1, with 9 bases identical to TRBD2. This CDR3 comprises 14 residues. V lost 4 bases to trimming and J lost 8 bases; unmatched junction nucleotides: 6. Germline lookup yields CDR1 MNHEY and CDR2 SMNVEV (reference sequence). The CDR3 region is CASSWASGVDEQFF. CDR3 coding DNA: TGTGCCAGCAGTTGGGCTAGCGGGGTCGATGAGCAGTTCTTC.

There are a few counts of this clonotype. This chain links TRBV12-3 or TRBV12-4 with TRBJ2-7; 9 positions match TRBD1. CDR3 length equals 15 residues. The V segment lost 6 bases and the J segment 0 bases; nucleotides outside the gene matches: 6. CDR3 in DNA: TGTGCCAGCAGGGCACAGGGGGCACCCTCCTACGAGCAGTACTTC. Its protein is CASRAQGAPSYEQYF.

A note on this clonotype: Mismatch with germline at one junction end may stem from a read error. As DNA, the CDR3 is TGTGCCAGCAGCTCAATCACATACAGAGAAGAGGCCCAGTACTTC. This gives the protein CASSSITYREEAQYF. The chain combines TRBV7-9 with TRBJ2-5; D not resolved. CDR3 length equals 15 residues. From germline, CDR1 is SEHNR and CDR2 FQNEAQ (reference sequence). The full variable domain, with the rest looked up from reference TRBV7-9 and TRBJ2-5, is DTGVSQNPRHKITKRGQNVTFRCDPISEHNRLYWYRQTLGQGPEFLTYFQNEAQLEKSRLLSDRFSAERPKGSFSTLEIQRTEQGDSAMYLCASSSITYREEAQYFGPGTRLLVL.

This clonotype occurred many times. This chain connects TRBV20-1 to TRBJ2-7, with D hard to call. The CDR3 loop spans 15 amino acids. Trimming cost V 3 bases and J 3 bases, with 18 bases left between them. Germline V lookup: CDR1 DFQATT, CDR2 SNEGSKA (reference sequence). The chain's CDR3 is CSARILGGSNYEQYF. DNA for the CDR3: TGCAGTGCTAGGATCCTCGGCGGCAGTAACTACGAGCAGTACTTC.

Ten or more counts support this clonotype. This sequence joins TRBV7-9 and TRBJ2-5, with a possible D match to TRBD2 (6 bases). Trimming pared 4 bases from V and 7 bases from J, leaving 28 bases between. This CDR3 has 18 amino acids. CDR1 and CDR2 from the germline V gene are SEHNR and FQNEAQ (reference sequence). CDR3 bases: TGTGCCAGCAGCTCCTTACGGACTATACTAGGGGCAATAGGGACCCAGTACTTC. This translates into CASSSLRTILGAIGTQYF.

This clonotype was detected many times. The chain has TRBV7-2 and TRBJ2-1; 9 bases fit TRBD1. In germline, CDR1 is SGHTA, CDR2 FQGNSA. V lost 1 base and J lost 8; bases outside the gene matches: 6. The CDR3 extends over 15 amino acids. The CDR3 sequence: CASSLEDRGVHEQFF. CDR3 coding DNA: TGTGCCAGCAGCTTAGAGGACAGGGGTGTTCATGAGCAGTTCTTC.